The 7 T cell receptor beta chains reported below all come from one sample, sequenced in a study of T cell repertoires in ileal Crohn's disease. Here immunoSEQ multiplex PCR was the method, and the copy in TCRdb shows in-frame clones only, minus some. The sample contains about 18,000 clones, 60% of which appear only once. Sequencing was carried out using ileal tissue. The receptor source for this set is an adult with Crohn's disease.

This chain uses TRBV5-1 with TRBJ2-3; TRBD1 agrees at 7 bases. With 4 bases clipped from V and 5 bases from J, the junction kept 7 bases outside the gene matches. The germline V gene encodes CDR1 SGHRS and CDR2 YFSETQ. The CDR3 has 14 residues. The CDR3, as DNA: TGCGCCAGCAGCCCCTGGACAGGTAGAGATACGCAGTATTTT. Encoded protein: CASSPWTGRDTQYF.

This sequence joins TRBV15 and TRBJ1-5; 9 bases align to TRBD1. Germline values: CDR1 LNHNV, CDR2 YYDKDF (reference sequence). The V segment lost 4 bases and the J segment 5 bases; nucleotides outside the gene matches: 9. This CDR3 has 16 residues. CDR3 DNA sequence: TGTGCCACCAGCAACACGGACAGGGGTTTTTATCAGCCCCAGCATTTT. Translation gives CATSNTDRGFYQPQHF.

The gene calls are TRBV6-5 and TRBJ2-7; tentatively, D is TRBD2 (5 bases). In germline, CDR1 is MNHEY, CDR2 SVGAGI. V was trimmed by 0 bases and J by 0 bases, leaving 9 bases between them. The CDR3 sequence is 15 residues long. The CDR3 nucleotides are TGTGCCAGCAGTTACTCAGGAGGATACTCCTACGAGCAGTACTTC. It encodes CASSYSGGYSYEQYF.

This sequence joins TRBV7-2 and TRBJ1-2; a possible D gene is TRBD1 (6 bases). Trimming removed 8 bases from V and 5 bases from J, with 18 bases in between. This CDR3 spans 14 amino acids. The germline V gene has CDR1 SGHTA and CDR2 FQGNSA. This chain's CDR3 is CASWGGANGYGYTF. For the CDR3, the DNA is TGTGCCAGCTGGGGGGGGGCAAATGGGTATGGCTACACCTTC.

By proportion, this clone is medium-sized. The chain uses TRBV6-5 and TRBJ2-7; TRBD1 matches at 8 bases. The CDR3 is made up of 14 amino acids. Germline V gives CDR1 MNHEY, CDR2 SVGAGI. The trim removed 6 bases at V and 7 bases at J, leaving 11 bases unmatched. CDR3 nucleotides: TGTGCCAGCAGATACCAGGGGGCAAGTGGTGAGCAGTACTTC. Protein product: CASRYQGASGEQYF.

The chain combines TRBV10-3 with TRBJ1-1, with D unclear. This CDR3 is built from 13 residues. V lost 8 bases, J lost 2 bases, and 12 bases lay in between. Germline values: CDR1 ENHRY, CDR2 SYGVKD. As DNA, the CDR3 is TGTGCCATCTCCTATCTCCTTAACACTGAAGCTTTCTTT. Translated, it gives CAISYLLNTEAFF.

The table lists this clone with a few counts. The rearrangement joins TRBV7-2 to TRBJ2-1; TRBD2 aligns across 7 bases. V lost 6 bases and J lost 5; bases outside the gene matches: 4. CDR3 length equals 13 residues. Germline loops: CDR1 SGHTA, CDR2 FQGNSA. The DNA of the CDR3 is TGTGCCAGCAGTCTAGCGGCCAACAATGAGCAGTTCTTC. This codes for CASSLAANNEQFF.